This T cell receptor (beta chain) originates from a study of T cell responses to AZD1222 COVID-19 vaccine. Overall study findings and caveats: At 160-218 and 743-854, vaccine-associated CD4 TCRs were dominant, and they spanned spike. Targeting of unmutated variant regions was reportedly seen in nearly half of spike-specific TCRs. Increased Spike-specific TCR breadth and depth were observed after two AZD1222 doses. White British people made up most donors, females outnumbered males, and clonal diversity was possibly underestimated.

A word on this clone: Its matching antigen is unknown.

Method: immunoSEQ multiplex PCR; TCRdb's copy keeps in-frame clones and lacks some. The sample contains 55,000 to 75,000 clones, 80% of which appear only once. The source material was peripheral blood, sampled on day 0 of AZD1222 vaccination. This sequence was found in an adult in good health.

CDR3 loop: CASSYAWVGANYEQYF. DNA of the CDR3: TGTGCCAGCAGTTACGCGTGGGTGGGGGCCAACTACGAGCAGTACTTC. The rearrangement links TRBV6-5 to TRBJ2-7, with D perhaps TRBD1 (6 bases). Looked up from germline, CDR1 is MNHEY and CDR2 is SVGAGI. The CDR3 is 16 residues long. V lost 2 bases to trimming and J lost 3 bases, with 17 bases between them.